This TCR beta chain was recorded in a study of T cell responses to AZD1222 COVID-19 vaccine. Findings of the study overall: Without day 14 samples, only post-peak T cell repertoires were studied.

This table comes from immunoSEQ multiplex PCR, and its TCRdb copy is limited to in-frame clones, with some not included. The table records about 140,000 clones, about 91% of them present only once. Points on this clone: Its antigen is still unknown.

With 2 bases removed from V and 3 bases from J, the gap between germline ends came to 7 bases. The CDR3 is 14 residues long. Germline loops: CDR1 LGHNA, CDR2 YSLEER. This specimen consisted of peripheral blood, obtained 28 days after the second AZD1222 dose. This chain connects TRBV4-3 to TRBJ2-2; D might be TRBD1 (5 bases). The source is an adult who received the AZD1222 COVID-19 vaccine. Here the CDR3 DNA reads TGCGCCAGCAGCCAACAGGGCGACACCGGGGAGCTGTTTTTT. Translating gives CASSQQGDTGELFF.